The present entry profiles one TCR beta chain with its context. The sample belongs to a study of cytomegalovirus exposure and HLA in healthy donors. Study overall: Later, an analysis reported that the approximately 120 validation repertoires had used the same platform as the approximately 670 first-cohort repertoires.

Assay used: immunoSEQ multiplex PCR; TCRdb lists only in-frame clones, some missing. The table includes approximately 110,000 clones, about 93% detected once. The CDR3 is 15 amino acids. V lost 5 bases to trimming and J lost 0 bases, with 11 bases between them. Germline assignment: CDR1 SNHLY and CDR2 FYNNEI. Input material: PBMCs. The source is a woman aged 18-29 years in good health and CMV-seronegative. The genes are TRBV2 and TRBJ1-3, with D possibly being TRBD1 (6 bases). The CDR3 protein is CASSPDRSSGNTIYF. CDR3 DNA sequence: TGTGCCAGCAGTCCGGACAGAAGCTCTGGAAACACCATATATTTT.